The TCR beta chain described here comes from a study of beta chain features in type 1 diabetes (dated by TCRdb to 2016 to 2018). About the investigation overall: Patients and healthy donors did not differ in mean age, gender distribution, total cell number or subset yield. Whereas all 30 or so donors provided naive and central memory subsets, regulatory and stem cell-like memory subsets were isolated from just 8 patients and roughly eight healthy donors. In the study, recently diagnosed type 1 diabetes patients and matched healthy donors were compared on the TCRB repertoires of their sorted circulating CD4+ T cell subsets. A total of roughly 99 million sorted cells were examined across all samples, and the number of cells per subset was strongly correlated with RNA yield. Here is what the overall study found, with its caveats: HLA sub-analyses involved small numbers of individuals, so any influence of HLA type on TCRB rearrangement remained unresolved. Patients with type 1 diabetes made fewer insertions and deleted more nucleotides at VDJ recombination sites, implying thymic rearrangement abnormalities. A moderate but significant shortening of TCRB CDR3 length was observed in type 1 diabetes patients in all four CD4+ subsets. Naive, central memory and regulatory TCRB repertoires appeared more similar among patients than among healthy donors. Because cDNA was sequenced instead of genomic DNA, highly expressing activated cells could be over-represented, though the groups showed no difference in activation or CD3 levels. Shorter templates might have been favored by PCR, but patient and control samples were amplified and corrected together, so both groups would have been affected equally by any skew.

In this sample, this clone turned up a few times. What this receptor recognizes is not known. Per-nucleotide qualities are absent, and no much larger clonotype sits a single base away. The High Capacity cDNA Reverse Transcription Kit was used to reverse transcribe all of the isolated RNA, meaning that expressed TCRB transcripts were what got sequenced. Deep immunoSEQ sequencing was performed on naive, central memory and regulatory T cell samples, with an average of roughly 3.3 million total reads per sample. Sorted cells were lysed in RLT buffer and RNA was extracted with DNase-treated RNeasy Micro or Mini kits, depending on cell number. To prevent cross-contamination, every cell subset was processed on its own, while patient and healthy donor samples were processed together. Using the immunoSEQ multiplex PCR, TCRB sequences were amplified from cDNA into 87-bp fragments spanning the CDR3 region. Amplicons were sequenced on the Illumina HiSeq platform. In the source study's methods: Synthetic template baselines were used to correct PCR bias computationally, reads within Hamming distance 2 were collapsed, and singletons that could not be merged were discarded. By aligning reads against IMGT, V, D and J genes, CDR3 length, and insertions or deletions at six rearrangement sites were assigned. Clonotype counts were normalized to sorted cell number within each subset before computing true diversity and Gini coefficients with the tcR R package. The overlap coefficient, calculated on TCRB nucleotide sequences, was used to measure repertoire sharing. Out-of-frame TCRB sequences from naive cells were analyzed to stand in for the pre-selection repertoire. What TCRdb holds here is the immuneACCESS table cut down to in-frame rearrangements. Part of the clones is not present; checked against another copy, under half of the missing clones reflect an unresolved V gene, and the others are unexplained. D and trimming come from the DNA, and the V and J calls and clone size come from that table. The sample has about 620,000 clones on record, 15% to 19% of them singletons. Of the sample, 0.093% is held by the ten largest clones.

Each donor gave one peripheral blood draw, approximately 120 mL on average, collected into heparinised tubes. A BD FACSAria II was used to sort naive, central memory, regulatory and stem cell-like memory CD4+ T cells with a panel that included CD45RO, CCR7, CD25, CD127, CD95 and CD27. Every sorted population had a purity above 95%. PBMCs were separated immediately by Lymphoprep density gradient centrifugation and were stained directly, without being cultured. So that batch effects would be minimized, each experiment stained and sorted samples in pairs, pairing one healthy donor with one patient. The TCR sequence derives from a man between 18 and 29 years old in good health. Source material: naive CD4+ T cells from blood. This specimen's cell subset or site label, interpreted: true naive CD4+ T cells.

The DNA is as follows: TGCGCCAGCAGCTTGACGGAGGAAGGAAAAGCTTTCTTT. This yields the protein CASSLTEEGKAFF. The chain is assembled from TRBV5-1 and TRBJ1-1; no D gene call is confident. V is pared back by 1 base and J by 9 bases, with 13 bases lying between the germline termini. Based on the germline V gene, the CDR1 and CDR2 sequences are SGHRS and YFSETQ. Taken from cysteine to phenylalanine, the CDR3 has 13 residues. The retained sequence is limited to the CDR3, 39 bases, with the frame set at the first base.